The clone carrying this T cell receptor (beta chain) was observed at least ten times. These data belong to a study of T cells in Graves' hyperthyroidism and ophthalmopathy. As for the study in general: Peripheral blood was obtained at initial diagnosis, preceding any treatment.

The source material, RNA transcripts, was used to amplify TCR beta CDR3 regions. TCR CDR3 regions were first amplified by RT-PCR with HTBI primers. In TCRdb, the multiplex PCR reads were re-called with MiXCR into one record per CDR3 protein. The sample includes around 340,000 distinct CDR3 sequences, roughly 20% seen only once; the top ten take around a sixth. The PBMCs were sourced from fresh peripheral blood (10 ml). This CDR3 is built from 15 residues. Per the germline V gene, CDR1 is LGHDT and CDR2 is YNNKEL (reference sequence). Trimming removed 0 bases from V and 6 bases from J, with 15 bases in between.

The sample taken for sequencing was blood. The sequence came from a woman aged 40 to 55 with Graves' ophthalmopathy. The chain is built from TRBV3-1 and TRBJ2-7, with no clear D. The CDR3: CASSQELGNLFEQYF. As DNA, the CDR3 is TGTGCCAGCAGCCAAGAGTTGGGGAACCTCTTCGAGCAGTACTTC.